Listed here is a single T cell receptor (beta chain). No antigen is known for it. The assay was immunoSEQ multiplex PCR, and TCRdb's table has in-frame clones only and misses some. Of 800,000 to 950,000 clones listed, 96% are singletons. This sample was included in a study of shared clonotypes between healthy human individuals. Study at large: Donor ages ranged 18 to 49 years: a couple of women, a few men. The study used three CD4 naive, three CD4 memory, two CD8 naive and one CD8 memory plate per donor.

Naive CD8 cells comprised CD45RO-negative, CCR7-positively selected cells, excluding terminally differentiated effector memory CD45RA+ cells. CDR3 size: 15 residues. The germline V gene encodes CDR1 MGHDK and CDR2 SYGVNS. V lost 0 bases and J 1 base, leaving 9 bases between the germline ends. Broader study findings: Compared with memory subsets, naive subsets generally had larger estimated richness.

This TCR was recovered from a man between 25 and 39 years old in good health. Sample: naive CD8+ T cells sorted from blood. The chain couples TRBV25-1 to TRBJ2-5; D unclear. In nucleotides, the CDR3 is TGTGCCAGCAGTGAATATGGTACACCCCAAGAGACCCAGTACTTC. Amino acid sequence: CASSEYGTPQETQYF.